The 25 T cell receptor beta chains below were found in one sample sequenced in a study of blood T cell repertoires in COVID-19. The data were produced by immunoSEQ multiplex PCR, yet TCRdb's version contains in-frame clones alone and is incomplete. The table lists some 200,000 clones, 88% of them singletons. The specimen was peripheral blood. Receptor source: a man in his 70s with acute or convalescent COVID-19.

The gene calls are TRBV5-5 and TRBJ2-2; a possible D gene is TRBD1 (6 bases). The CDR3 spans 15 residues. CDR1 SGHKS and CDR2 YYEKEE come from the germline V gene (reference sequence). The V gene lost 4 bases and the J gene lost 0 bases, with 10 bases spanning the gap. CDR3 coding DNA: TGTGCCAGCAGCGCCAGGGGTCCGAACACCGGGGAGCTGTTTTTT. It is translated as CASSARGPNTGELFF. Full variable domain (missing parts from reference TRBV5-5 and TRBJ2-2): DAGVTQSPTHLIKTRGQQVTLRCSPISGHKSVSWYQQVLGQGPQFIFQYYEKEERGRGNFPDRFSARQFPNYSSELNVNALLLGDSALYLCASSARGPNTGELFFGEGSRLTVL.

This chain uses TRBV11-2 with TRBJ2-2, with 7 bases aligning to TRBD2. CDR3 size: 18 residues. V was clipped by 0 bases and J by 7 bases; unmatched bases: 14. CDR1 is SGHAT and CDR2 is FQNNGV in the germline V gene. Written as DNA, the CDR3 is TGTGCCAGCAGCTTAGATCCAGGGAGGGCCTTATCCGACGGGGAGCTGTTTTTT. The encoded protein is CASSLDPGRALSDGELFF.

This sequence joins TRBV5-1 and TRBJ2-2, with 7 bases matching TRBD2. V was pared by 9 bases and J by 7 bases, with 12 bases of the junction left unmatched. The CDR3 contains 14 residues. Germline lookup yields CDR1 SGHRS and CDR2 YFSETQ. The CDR3 nucleotides are TGCGCCACCACGTCGGATAGCGGGTACGGGGAGCTGTTTTTT. Amino acid sequence: CATTSDSGYGELFF. Drawing the rest from reference TRBV5-1 and TRBJ2-2, the complete variable domain is KAGVTQTPRYLIKTRGQQVTLSCSPISGHRSVSWYQQTPGQGLQFLFEYFSETQRNKGNFPGRFSGRQFSNSRSEMNVSTLELGDSALYLCATTSDSGYGELFFGEGSRLTVL.

V usage is TRBV28 and J usage is TRBJ1-2; 10 bases are a match to TRBD1. V dropped 6 bases and J dropped 4; count of bases not matched to a gene: 8. CDR1 is MDHEN and CDR2 is SYDVKM in the germline V gene. The CDR3 spans 15 residues. CDR3 region: CASRPRDRGSYGYTF. For the CDR3, the DNA is TGTGCCAGCAGGCCCCGGGACAGGGGTAGCTATGGCTACACCTTC.

V usage is TRBV19 and J usage is TRBJ2-1; 9 nucleotides match TRBD1. The CDR3 spans 15 residues. The J segment lost 7 bases and the V segment lost 2 bases, leaving 6 bases of the junction unmatched. Looked up from germline, CDR1 is LNHDA and CDR2 is SQIVND (reference sequence). CDR3 DNA sequence: TGTGCCAGTAGTATAATGGGGACAGGGCCAAATGAGCAGTTCTTC. Protein product: CASSIMGTGPNEQFF.

This chain connects TRBV2 to TRBJ1-5; 8 bases agree with TRBD1. This CDR3 comprises 13 residues. Trimming at V came to 10 bases and at J to 6 bases, leaving 8 bases not matched to a gene. Germline CDR1 is SNHLY and CDR2 is FYNNEI. The CDR3 loop is CATGQGGSQPQHF. The CDR3 coding sequence is TGTGCCACCGGACAGGGTGGGTCTCAGCCCCAGCATTTT.

This clone was seen more than once but under ten times. The chain uses TRBV27 and TRBJ1-5, with TRBD1 identical over 8 bases. V was pared by 5 bases and J by 4 bases, with 7 bases of the junction left unmatched. The CDR3 spans 15 residues. Germline loops: CDR1 MNHEY, CDR2 SMNVEV (reference sequence). This CDR3 is CASSPRTGTNQPQHF. The CDR3 DNA follows: TGTGCCAGCAGTCCAAGGACAGGGACAAATCAGCCCCAGCATTTT.

The sample holds one count of this clone. The chain joins TRBV5-6 to TRBJ2-1; 10 nucleotides match TRBD1. Germline V CDR1 and CDR2: SGHDT, YYEEEE. The CDR3 is 16 amino acids. After removal of 2 bases from V and 6 bases from J, the junction contained 8 bases not matched to a gene. CDR3 sequence: CASSLHGTGVSNEQFF. The CDR3 DNA follows: TGTGCCAGCAGCTTACACGGGACAGGGGTTAGCAATGAGCAGTTCTTC.

A single count supports this clone. The genes are TRBV4-2 and TRBJ2-7; 10 bases map to TRBD2. This CDR3 contains 15 residues. CDR1 LGHNA and CDR2 YNFKEQ come from the germline V gene. V trimming: 1 base; J trimming: 4 bases; junction bases outside the gene matches: 4. The CDR3 DNA sequence: TGTGCCAGCAGCCAAGGACTAGCGGGTCCTTACGAGCAGTACTTC. Encoded protein: CASSQGLAGPYEQYF.

The chain recombines TRBV10-3 with TRBJ1-1; 7 positions match TRBD1. V lost 4 bases and J lost 5; bases outside the gene matches: 10. Germline-derived CDR1 and CDR2 are ENHRY and SYGVKD. The CDR3 runs to 15 residues. CDR3 bases: TGTGCCATCAGTGCGTCTCGACAGGGTAAAACTGAAGCTTTCTTT. This encodes CAISASRQGKTEAFF.

This chain links TRBV10-3 with TRBJ2-7; TRBD2 matches at 7 bases. Germline assignment: CDR1 ENHRY and CDR2 SYGVKD. The CDR3 length is 15 residues. The V gene end was trimmed by 3 bases and the J gene end by 0 bases; junction bases not matched to a gene: 5. CDR3 region: CAISEIAGPSYEQYF. For the CDR3, the DNA is TGTGCCATCAGTGAAATAGCGGGCCCCTCCTACGAGCAGTACTTC.

The chain uses TRBV11-2 and TRBJ1-2, with 8 nucleotides matching TRBD1. Germline values: CDR1 SGHAT, CDR2 FQNNGV. The CDR3 contains 15 residues. The J segment lost 2 bases and the V segment lost 2 bases, leaving 4 bases of the junction unmatched. CDR3 region: CASSLKTGENYGYTF. CDR3 bases: TGTGCCAGCAGCTTAAAGACAGGGGAAAACTATGGCTACACCTTC.

The genes are TRBV6-2 or TRBV6-3 and TRBJ2-1; 8 bases line up with TRBD2. CDR3 length: 15 residues. V was clipped by 4 bases and J by 8 bases; unmatched bases: 10. Germline assignment: CDR1 MNHEY and CDR2 SVGEGT. CDR3 coding DNA: TGTGCCAGCAGTTCATTAAGCGGGAGACTTGATGAGCAGTTCTTC. It is translated as CASSSLSGRLDEQFF.

The rearrangement links TRBV7-9 to TRBJ2-7, with D possibly TRBD1 on 5 matching bases. The V end lost 5 bases, the J end lost 2 bases, and 16 bases lay between the germline ends. Germline CDR1 reads SEHNR; CDR2 reads FQNEAQ (reference sequence). The CDR3 covers 15 residues. The DNA for the CDR3 is TGTGCCAGCAGCCCCGCCTTAACAGGAGCCTACGAGCAGTACTTC. It translates to CASSPALTGAYEQYF.

The chain couples TRBV10-3 to TRBJ2-3, with TRBD1 identical over 10 bases. Trimming cost V 4 bases and J 0 bases; bases outside gene matches: 4. Germline V gives CDR1 ENHRY, CDR2 SYGVKD. CDR3 length equals 16 residues. The CDR3 DNA is TGTGCCATCAGTGTGGGGACAGGGGCTAGCACAGATACGCAGTATTTT. Its protein is CAISVGTGASTDTQYF.

This sequence joins TRBV7-7 and TRBJ2-1; 10 bases are shared with TRBD2. V was clipped by 5 bases and J by 5 bases; unmatched bases: 6. This CDR3 region has 15 residues. Germline lookup yields CDR1 SSHAT and CDR2 FNYEAQ (reference sequence). CDR3 loop: CASSIGTSVHNEQFF. For the CDR3, the DNA is TGTGCCAGCAGCATCGGGACTAGCGTTCACAATGAGCAGTTCTTC. The complete variable domain, with remaining parts taken from reference TRBV7-7 and TRBJ2-1, reads GAGVSQSPRYKVTKRGQDVTLRCDPISSHATLYWYQQALGQGPEFLTYFNYEAQPDKSGLPSDRFSAERPEGSISTLTIQRTEQRDSAMYRCASSIGTSVHNEQFFGPGTRLTVL.

The rearrangement uses TRBV6-2 or TRBV6-3 and TRBJ2-2, with TRBD2 matching 10 bases. In germline, CDR1 is MNHEY, CDR2 SVGEGT. This CDR3 spans 15 amino acids. V shed 2 bases and J 6 bases; nucleotides not matched to a gene: 3. The CDR3 region has the DNA TGTGCCAGCAGTTACCTAGCGGGAGCGGCCGGGGAGCTGTTTTTT. It is translated as CASSYLAGAAGELFF.

V and J are TRBV19 and TRBJ2-7; 7 bases match TRBD2. Trimming took 2 bases from V and 2 from J; bases not matched to a gene: 9. The CDR3 is 16 amino acids. CDR1 and CDR2 (germline): LNHDA, SQIVND (reference sequence). CDR3 loop: CASSIFRGSKTYEQYF. The CDR3 nucleotides are TGTGCCAGTAGTATATTCCGCGGGAGTAAGACCTACGAGCAGTACTTC.

The chain carries TRBV23-1 and TRBJ2-2; 8 bases fit TRBD1. TRBV23-1 is annotated as an ORF whose role is uncertain. The V gene end was trimmed by 6 bases and the J gene end by 1 base; junction bases not matched to a gene: 10. This CDR3 contains 17 residues. Written as DNA, the CDR3 is TGCGCCAGCAGCCGAAGCCGGGACAGGATGAACACCGGGGAGCTGTTTTTT. Amino acid sequence: CASSRSRDRMNTGELFF.

V gene TRBV19 combines with J gene TRBJ2-1; tentatively, D is TRBD2 (5 bases). The CDR3 contains 17 residues. V gave up 3 bases and J gave up 0 bases, with 15 bases separating them. Germline CDR1 is LNHDA and CDR2 is SQIVND (reference sequence). The CDR3 DNA reads as TGTGCCAGTAGTATGTATTCCACTAGAAGCTCCTACAATGAGCAGTTCTTC. Translated, it gives CASSMYSTRSSYNEQFF.

The rearrangement joins TRBV5-1 to TRBJ1-2; 12 bases are a match to TRBD1. Germline values: CDR1 SGHRS, CDR2 YFSETQ. V dropped 3 bases and J dropped 5; count of bases not matched to a gene: 11. This CDR3 has 17 residues. The DNA of the CDR3 is TGCGCCAGCAGCTCTACCCCGGGACAGGGGGCTGGTTATGGCTACACCTTC. Translation gives CASSSTPGQGAGYGYTF.

This chain connects TRBV3-1 (or the pseudogene TRBV3-2) to TRBJ2-2, with 9 bases matching TRBD2. Per the germline V gene, CDR1 is LGHDT and CDR2 is YNNKEL (reference sequence). The CDR3 is 15 amino acids. Trimming cost V 3 bases and J 5 bases; bases outside gene matches: 4. CDR3 amino acids: CASSQAGGQTGELFF. The CDR3 DNA is TGTGCCAGCAGCCAGGCGGGAGGGCAGACCGGGGAGCTGTTTTTT.

This chain joins TRBV6-4 and TRBJ2-5; 8 nucleotides align to TRBD1. Losses at the gene ends were 6 bases for V and 3 bases for J; bases not matched to a gene: 9. This CDR3 is 15 amino acids long. Germline loops: CDR1 MRHNA, CDR2 SNTAGT. CDR3 in DNA: TGTGCCAGCAGAACTTTGGACAGGGCGGAAGAGACCCAGTACTTC. Protein: CASRTLDRAEETQYF.

This chain links TRBV4-1 with TRBJ1-6, with D perhaps TRBD1 (6 bases). This CDR3 comprises 14 residues. Trimming took 5 bases from V and 2 from J, leaving 7 bases between them. Germline V gene data show CDR1 as MGHRA and CDR2 as YSYEKL. CDR3 in DNA: TGCGCCAGCAGCAGGACAGCCTATAATTCACCCCTCCACTTT. Its protein is CASSRTAYNSPLHF.

The chain's CDR3 is CASSRGGTSGVTGELFF. In DNA, the CDR3 is TGTGCCAGCAGCCGAGGGGGGACTAGCGGGGTCACCGGGGAGCTGTTTTTT. The genes are TRBV3-1 (or the pseudogene TRBV3-2) and TRBJ2-2; 13 bases are a match to TRBD2. The V segment lost 4 bases and the J segment 4 bases; nucleotides outside the gene matches: 6. Germline CDR1 and CDR2: LGHDT and YNNKEL (reference sequence). The CDR3 spans 17 residues.